These 6 T cell receptor beta chains came from one sample sequenced in a study of cytomegalovirus exposure and HLA in healthy donors. PCR amplification relied on 60 Vbeta primers (plus 13 Jbeta primers). The method was immunoSEQ multiplex PCR; TCRdb's version includes in-frame clones alone and lacks a portion of them. The sample comprises over 120,000 clones, about 75% of which are singletons, and 6.5% to 9% rests with the top ten. Sequenced material: PBMCs. These receptors were collected from a young man in good health and CMV-seronegative.

The chain recombines TRBV5-5 with TRBJ2-5; unclear D gene. In germline, CDR1 is SGHKS, CDR2 YYEKEE (reference sequence). CDR3 length equals 14 residues. V was shortened by 1 base and J by 1 base, with 8 bases between the two germline ends. DNA for the CDR3: TGTGCCAGCAGCTTGCTGACACTCCAAGAGACCCAGTACTTC. Its protein is CASSLLTLQETQYF.

This clone has a handful of counts. This sequence joins TRBV30 and TRBJ1-5, with a possible D match to TRBD1 (6 bases). Germline-derived CDR1 and CDR2 are GTSNPN and SVGIG (reference sequence). Deletions cut 5 bases from V and 4 bases from J, with 15 bases between. This CDR3 comprises 14 residues. The chain's CDR3 is CAWGKRQDNQPQHF. Here the CDR3 DNA reads TGTGCCTGGGGGAAGAGACAGGATAATCAGCCCCAGCATTTT.

The chain has TRBV28 and TRBJ1-1; D unclear. Per the germline V gene, CDR1 is MDHEN and CDR2 is SYDVKM. Trimming removed 6 bases from V and 1 base from J, with 9 bases in between. The CDR3 consists of 13 residues. The CDR3 spells CASRPGGNTEAFF. CDR3 DNA: TGTGCCAGCAGACCAGGTGGGAACACTGAAGCTTTCTTT.

This chain uses TRBV28 with TRBJ2-7, with D perhaps TRBD1 (6 bases). Trimming took off 9 bases at V and 3 bases at J, with 24 bases between the two ends. This CDR3 has 16 amino acids. Germline V gives CDR1 MDHEN, CDR2 SYDVKM. In nucleotides, the CDR3 is TGTGCCAGTGCCACACAGGGTCTAGTGGCAGGCTACGAGCAGTACTTC. This sequence encodes CASATQGLVAGYEQYF.

The genes are TRBV28 and TRBJ1-5; D is ambiguous. Trimming took 2 bases from V and 6 from J, leaving 14 bases between them. This CDR3 has 15 amino acids. Germline CDR1 reads MDHEN; CDR2 reads SYDVKM. The CDR3 loop is CASSLVAGFFQPQHF. The CDR3 DNA reads TGTGCCAGCAGTTTAGTGGCAGGTTTTTTTCAGCCCCAGCATTTT.

V is TRBV15 and J is TRBJ1-4, with 9 bases identical to TRBD1. The CDR3 has 16 amino acids. V was clipped by 3 bases and J by 8 bases; unmatched bases: 10. Germline V gene sequence: CDR1 LNHNV, CDR2 YYDKDF (reference sequence). CDR3: CATSSIQGASGEKLFF. The CDR3 coding sequence is TGTGCCACCAGCAGTATACAGGGGGCTTCTGGGGAAAAACTGTTTTTT.